A few counts support the clone carrying this T cell receptor (beta chain). Antigen specificity is unknown. The sample originates from a study of T cell responses to AZD1222 COVID-19 vaccine. Overall study results and limits: It should be noted that donors were predominantly white British and more often female, and clonal diversity was possibly underestimated.

This CDR3 is 16 amino acids long. Trimming stripped 5 bases from V and 6 bases from J, with 22 bases between. The germline CDR1 and CDR2 sequences are PRHDT and FYEKMQ (reference sequence). Clones were sequenced by immunoSEQ multiplex PCR, and TCRdb holds only the in-frame ones, with some missing. The sample holds 150,000 or so clones; less than 95% are singletons and the top ten take more than 1.3%. J is TRBJ1-1 and V is TRBV13; the D is unclear. The origin of this receptor is an adult in good health. The specimen comprised peripheral blood, sampled on day 0 of AZD1222 vaccination. CDR3 region: CASSPWTRTGLAEAFF. Written as DNA, the CDR3 is TGTGCCAGCAGCCCCTGGACCCGGACGGGCCTGGCTGAAGCTTTCTTT.